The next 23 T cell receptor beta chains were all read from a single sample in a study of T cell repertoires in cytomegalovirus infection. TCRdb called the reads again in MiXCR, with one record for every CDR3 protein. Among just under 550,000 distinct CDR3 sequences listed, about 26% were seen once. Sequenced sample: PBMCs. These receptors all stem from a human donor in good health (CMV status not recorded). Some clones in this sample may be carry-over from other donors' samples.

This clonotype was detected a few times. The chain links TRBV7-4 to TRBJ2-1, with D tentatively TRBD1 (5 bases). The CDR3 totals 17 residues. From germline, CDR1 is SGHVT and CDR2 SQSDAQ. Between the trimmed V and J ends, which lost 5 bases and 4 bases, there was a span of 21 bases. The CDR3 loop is CASSLAGAQGAYNEQFF. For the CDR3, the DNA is TGTGCCAGCAGCCTCGCTGGGGCCCAAGGGGCGTACAATGAGCAGTTCTTC.

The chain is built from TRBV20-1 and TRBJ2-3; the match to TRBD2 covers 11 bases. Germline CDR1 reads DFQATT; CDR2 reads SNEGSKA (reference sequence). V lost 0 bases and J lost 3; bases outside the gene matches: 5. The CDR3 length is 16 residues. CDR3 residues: CSARDPASGRTDTQYF. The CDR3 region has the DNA TGCAGTGCTAGAGATCCGGCTAGCGGGAGGACAGATACGCAGTATTTT.

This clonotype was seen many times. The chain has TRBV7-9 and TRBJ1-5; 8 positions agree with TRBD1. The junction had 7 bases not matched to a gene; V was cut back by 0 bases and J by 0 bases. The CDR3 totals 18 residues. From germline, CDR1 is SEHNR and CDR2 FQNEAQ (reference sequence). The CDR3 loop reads CASSLATGGLYSNQPQHF. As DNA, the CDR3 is TGTGCCAGCAGCTTAGCCACAGGGGGTCTTTATAGCAATCAGCCCCAGCATTTT. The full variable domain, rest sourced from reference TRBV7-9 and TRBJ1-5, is DTGVSQNPRHKITKRGQNVTFRCDPISEHNRLYWYRQTLGQGPEFLTYFQNEAQLEKSRLLSDRFSAERPKGSFSTLEIQRTEQGDSAMYLCASSLATGGLYSNQPQHFGDGTRLSIL.

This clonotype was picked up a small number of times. For the CDR3, the DNA is TGTGCCATCAGTGAAAACAGGGCCACCGAGCAGTACGTC. This gives the protein CAISENRATEQYV. The chain recombines TRBV10-3 with TRBJ2-7; tentatively, D is TRBD1 (6 bases). CDR1 is ENHRY and CDR2 is SYGVKD in the germline V gene. Trimming left V 3 bases short and J 6 bases short, with 12 bases between. CDR3 length equals 13 residues.

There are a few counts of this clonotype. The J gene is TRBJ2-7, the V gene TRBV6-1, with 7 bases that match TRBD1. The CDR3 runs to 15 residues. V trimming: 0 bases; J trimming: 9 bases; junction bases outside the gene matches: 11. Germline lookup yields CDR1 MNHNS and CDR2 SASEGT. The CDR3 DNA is TGTGCCAGCAGTGAAGCGCACGGCAGGGGGATGCGGCAGTACGTC. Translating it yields CASSEAHGRGMRQYV.

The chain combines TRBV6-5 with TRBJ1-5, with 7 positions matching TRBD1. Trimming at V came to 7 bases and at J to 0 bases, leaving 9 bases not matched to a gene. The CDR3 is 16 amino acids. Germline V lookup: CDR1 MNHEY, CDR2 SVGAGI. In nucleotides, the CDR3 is TGTGCCAGCACATACGGGACAGCTTATAGCAATCAGCCCCAGCATTTT. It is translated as CASTYGTAYSNQPQHF.

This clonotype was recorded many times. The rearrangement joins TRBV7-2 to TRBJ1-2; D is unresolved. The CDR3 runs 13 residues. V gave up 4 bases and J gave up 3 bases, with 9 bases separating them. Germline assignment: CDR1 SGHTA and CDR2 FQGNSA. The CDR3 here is CASSYQPDYGYTF. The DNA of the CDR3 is TGTGCCAGCAGCTACCAGCCGGACTATGGCTACACCTTC.

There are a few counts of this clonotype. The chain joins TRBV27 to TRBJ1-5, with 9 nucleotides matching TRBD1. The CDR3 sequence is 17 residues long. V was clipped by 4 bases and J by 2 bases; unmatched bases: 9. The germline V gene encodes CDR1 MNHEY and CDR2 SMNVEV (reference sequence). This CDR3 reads CASSSGQGRLGNQPQHF. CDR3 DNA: TGTGCCAGCAGTTCGGGACAGGGTCGGTTGGGCAATCAGCCCCAGCATTTT.

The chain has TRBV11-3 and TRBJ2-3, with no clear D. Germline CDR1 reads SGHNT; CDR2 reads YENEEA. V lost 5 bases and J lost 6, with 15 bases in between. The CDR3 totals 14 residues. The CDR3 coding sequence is TGTGCCAGCAGCGCGCGGCCCGGCTTTGATACGCAGTATTTT. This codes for CASSARPGFDTQYF.

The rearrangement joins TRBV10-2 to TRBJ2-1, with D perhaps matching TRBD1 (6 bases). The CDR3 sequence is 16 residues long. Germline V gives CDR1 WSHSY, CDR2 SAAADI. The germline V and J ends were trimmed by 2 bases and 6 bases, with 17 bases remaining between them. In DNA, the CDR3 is TGCGCCAGCAGTGAGCCTATACGACAGGACATCAATGAGCAGTTCTTC. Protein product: CASSEPIRQDINEQFF.

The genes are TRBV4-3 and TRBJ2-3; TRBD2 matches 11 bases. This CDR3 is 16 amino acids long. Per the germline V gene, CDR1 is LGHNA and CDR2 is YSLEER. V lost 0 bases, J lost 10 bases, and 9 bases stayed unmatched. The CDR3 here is CASSQDRRLAGSAQYF. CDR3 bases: TGCGCCAGCAGCCAAGATAGGAGACTAGCGGGAAGCGCGCAGTATTTT.

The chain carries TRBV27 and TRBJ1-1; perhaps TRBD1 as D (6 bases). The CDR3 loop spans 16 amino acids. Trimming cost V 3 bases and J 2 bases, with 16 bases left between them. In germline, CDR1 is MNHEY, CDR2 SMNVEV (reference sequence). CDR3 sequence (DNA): TGTGCCAGCAGTTTTTTCGCAGGGGCCCACAACACTGAAGCTTTCTTT. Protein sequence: CASSFFAGAHNTEAFF.

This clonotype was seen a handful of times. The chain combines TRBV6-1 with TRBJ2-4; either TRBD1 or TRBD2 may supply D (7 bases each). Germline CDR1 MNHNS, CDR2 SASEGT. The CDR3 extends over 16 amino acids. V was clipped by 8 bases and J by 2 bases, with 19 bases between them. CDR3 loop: CASGTAGGGPKNIQYF. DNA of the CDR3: TGTGCCAGCGGAACGGCAGGGGGGGGCCCCAAAAACATTCAGTACTTC.

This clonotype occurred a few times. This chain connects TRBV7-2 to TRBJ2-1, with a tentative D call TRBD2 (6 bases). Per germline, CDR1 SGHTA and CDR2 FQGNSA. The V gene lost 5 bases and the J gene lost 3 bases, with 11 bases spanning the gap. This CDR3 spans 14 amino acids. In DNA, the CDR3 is TGTGCCAGCAGCCTGGGACTCTACTACAATGAGCAGTTCTTC. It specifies CASSLGLYYNEQFF.

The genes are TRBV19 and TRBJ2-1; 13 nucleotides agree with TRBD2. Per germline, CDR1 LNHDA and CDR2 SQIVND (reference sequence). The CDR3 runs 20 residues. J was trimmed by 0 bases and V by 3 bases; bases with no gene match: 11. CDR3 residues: CASSILRTSGRHSSYNEQFF. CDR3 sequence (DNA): TGTGCCAGTAGTATCCTTAGGACTAGCGGGAGACATAGCTCCTACAATGAGCAGTTCTTC. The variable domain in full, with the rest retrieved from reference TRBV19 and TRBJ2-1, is DGGITQSPKYLFRKEGQNVTLSCEQNLNHDAMYWYRQDPGQGLRLIYYSQIVNDFQKGDIAEGYSVSREKKESFPLTVTSAQKNPTAFYLCASSILRTSGRHSSYNEQFFGPGTRLTVL.

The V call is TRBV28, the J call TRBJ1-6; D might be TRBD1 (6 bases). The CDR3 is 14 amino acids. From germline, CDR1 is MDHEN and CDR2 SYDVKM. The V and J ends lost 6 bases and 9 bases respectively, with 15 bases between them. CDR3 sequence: CASRVDSRGSPLHF. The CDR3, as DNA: TGTGCCAGCAGGGTGGACAGCCGAGGTTCACCCCTCCACTTT.

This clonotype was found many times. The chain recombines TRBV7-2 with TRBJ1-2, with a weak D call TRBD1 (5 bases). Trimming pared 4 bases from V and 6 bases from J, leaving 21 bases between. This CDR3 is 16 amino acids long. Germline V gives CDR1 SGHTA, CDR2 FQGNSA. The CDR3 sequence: CASSSPGTAVGHGYTF. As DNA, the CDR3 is TGTGCCAGCAGCTCACCTGGGACCGCCGTTGGGCATGGCTACACCTTC.

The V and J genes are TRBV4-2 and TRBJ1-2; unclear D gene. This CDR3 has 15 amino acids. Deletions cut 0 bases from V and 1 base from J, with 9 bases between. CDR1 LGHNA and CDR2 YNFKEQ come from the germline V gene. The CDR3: CASSQDDGYNYGYTF. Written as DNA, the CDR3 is TGTGCCAGCAGCCAAGACGACGGTTATAACTATGGCTACACCTTC.

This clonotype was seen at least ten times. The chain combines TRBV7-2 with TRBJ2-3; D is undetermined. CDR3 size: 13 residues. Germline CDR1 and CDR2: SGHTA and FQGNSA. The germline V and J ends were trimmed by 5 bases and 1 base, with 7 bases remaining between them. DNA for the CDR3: TGTGCCAGCAGCATTTCAGGCACAGATACGCAGTATTTT. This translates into CASSISGTDTQYF.

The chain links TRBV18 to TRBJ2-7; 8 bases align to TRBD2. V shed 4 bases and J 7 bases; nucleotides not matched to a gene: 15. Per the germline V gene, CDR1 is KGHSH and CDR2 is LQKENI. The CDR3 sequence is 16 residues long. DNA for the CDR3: TGTGCCAGCTCACTAACGAGCGGGAGTACTTCGAGGGAGCAGTACTTC. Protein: CASSLTSGSTSREQYF.

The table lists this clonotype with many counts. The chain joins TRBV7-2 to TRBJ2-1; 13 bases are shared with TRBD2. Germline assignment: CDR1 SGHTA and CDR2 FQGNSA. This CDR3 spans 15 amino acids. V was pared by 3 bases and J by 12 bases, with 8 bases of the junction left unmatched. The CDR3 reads CASSFELAGGLPQFF. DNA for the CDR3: TGTGCCAGCAGCTTTGAACTAGCGGGAGGGTTGCCGCAGTTCTTC.

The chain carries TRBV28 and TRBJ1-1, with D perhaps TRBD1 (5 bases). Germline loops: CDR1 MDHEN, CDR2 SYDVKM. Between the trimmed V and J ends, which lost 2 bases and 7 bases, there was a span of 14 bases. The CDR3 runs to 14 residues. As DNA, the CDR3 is TGTGCCAGCAGTTTACTCAAGGGGCTGGGTGAAGCTTTCTTT. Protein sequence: CASSLLKGLGEAFF.

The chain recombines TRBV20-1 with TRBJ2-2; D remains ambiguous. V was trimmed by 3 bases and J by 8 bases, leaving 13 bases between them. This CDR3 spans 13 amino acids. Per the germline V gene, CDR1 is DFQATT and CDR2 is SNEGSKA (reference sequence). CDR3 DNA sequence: TGCAGTGCTAGGTCACCAGATGCTGGGGAGCTGTTTTTT. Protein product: CSARSPDAGELFF.